This T cell receptor (beta chain) was sequenced in a study of identical twins. Study results and caveats: Twins' excess sharing was less marked for out-of-frame beta sequences. With abundant cord blood beta clonotypes, insertions were fewer; memory repertoires showed no such pattern.

All donors were healthy Caucasians. TCRdb processed the 5' RACE reads anew with MiXCR; each CDR3 protein has one entry. The sample records some 1,700,000 distinct CDR3 sequences, about 30% being singletons. Trimming cost V 1 base and J 7 bases; bases outside gene matches: 3. Germline CDR1 is SGHRS and CDR2 is YFSETQ. The CDR3 is made up of 15 amino acids. This clonotype has ten or more counts. Its antigen remains unknown. The receptor was derived from a newborn girl in good health. The rearrangement joins TRBV5-1 to TRBJ2-1; 12 bases are shared with TRBD2. Sequencing was done on a sample of cord blood. CDR3 region: CASSLSSGGANEQFF. CDR3 coding DNA: TGCGCCAGCAGCTTGTCTAGCGGGGGGGCTAATGAGCAGTTCTTC. The entire variable domain, with the rest obtained from reference TRBV5-1 and TRBJ2-1, is as follows: KAGVTQTPRYLIKTRGQQVTLSCSPISGHRSVSWYQQTPGQGLQFLFEYFSETQRNKGNFPGRFSGRQFSNSRSEMNVSTLELGDSALYLCASSLSSGGANEQFFGPGTRLTVL.